Below, 20 T cell receptor beta chains from the same sample are listed, as sequenced in a study of CXCR3-negative and CXCR3-positive naive CD8 T cells. UMI-labeled 5' RACE TRB cDNA libraries were prepared from the cells. From its re-call of the 5' RACE reads, TCRdb lists each CDR3 protein once, without DNA. Listed are about 120,000 distinct CDR3 sequences; about 0.3% falls within the top ten. Sequenced material: naive CXCR3- CD8+ T cells from blood. Subset denoted: CD45RO-CCR7+CD27+CD95- naive CD8+ T cells lacking CXCR3 (TNR3-). The receptors stem from a human donor in good health. Some clones in this sample may be carry-over from other donors' samples.

V and J are TRBV15 and TRBJ2-2; the D gene TCRdb calls, TRBD1, cannot be checked with no DNA. The germline gives CDR1 LNHNV, CDR2 YYDKDF (reference sequence). The CDR3 runs 15 residues. CDR3 protein: CATSRDRGPAGELFF.

V is TRBV4-1 and J is TRBJ2-3; without DNA, the TCRdb call of TRBD1 cannot be checked. The CDR3 sequence is 15 residues long. Per germline, CDR1 MGHRA and CDR2 YSYEKL. The CDR3 here is CASSQVGGGTDTQYF.

This rearrangement joins TRBV7-9 to TRBJ2-7; TCRdb proposes TRBD1, but this gene call is untestable without DNA. The germline V gene encodes CDR1 SEHNR and CDR2 FQNEAQ (reference sequence). The CDR3 runs 15 residues. CDR3 amino acids: CASSSTGTGTYEQYF.

V and J are TRBV29-1 and TRBJ2-1; TCRdb gives TRBD2 as the D gene, but with no DNA this cannot be confirmed. The CDR3 has 14 amino acids. Germline CDR1 and CDR2: SQVTM and ANQGSEA. This CDR3 is CSVEYSGRSNEQFF.

This sequence joins TRBV5-1 and TRBJ1-5. Germline CDR1 and CDR2: SGHRS and YFSETQ. The CDR3 contains 13 residues. The CDR3 here is CASSEDPNQPQHF.

The CDR3 sequence: CASSPRDFSSYEQYF. The chain combines TRBV7-2 with TRBJ2-7; as DNA is missing, the TRBD2 call by TCRdb cannot be tested. The germline V gene has CDR1 SGHTA and CDR2 FQGNSA. The CDR3 totals 15 residues.

The chain links TRBV7-3 to TRBJ2-2; no DNA is available, so the TRBD1 call from TCRdb remains unchecked. The CDR3 spans 12 residues. Germline V CDR1 and CDR2: SGHTA, FQGTGA. The CDR3 sequence is CASRGDTGELFF.

The V call is TRBV4-3, the J call TRBJ2-7. Germline CDR1 LGHNA, CDR2 YSLEER. The CDR3 is made up of 16 amino acids. This chain's CDR3 is CASSQELVQSSYEQYF.

The chain has TRBV27 and TRBJ2-3; TCRdb's D gene call, TRBD2, goes unchecked for lack of DNA. CDR1 is MNHEY and CDR2 is SMNVEV in the germline V gene (reference sequence). The CDR3 consists of 16 residues. CDR3 loop: CASSYTSGGLRNTQYF.

The V call is TRBV12-3 or TRBV12-4, the J call TRBJ2-1. This CDR3 is 14 amino acids long. The CDR3 reads CASQTSVSWNEQFF.

V usage is TRBV28 and J usage is TRBJ2-3. This CDR3 contains 15 residues. In germline, CDR1 is MDHEN, CDR2 SYDVKM. The CDR3 here is CASSLSRDLTDTQYF.

The chain has TRBV7-8 and TRBJ2-7; the D call from TCRdb, TRBD1, cannot be confirmed without DNA. Germline V gene sequence: CDR1 SGHVS, CDR2 FQNEAQ. CDR3 length: 15 residues. The CDR3 region is CASSKVPGHSSEQYF.

This chain connects TRBV28 to TRBJ2-7; TCRdb returns TRBD1, unconfirmable since there is no DNA. The germline V gene encodes CDR1 MDHEN and CDR2 SYDVKM. The CDR3 extends over 14 amino acids. CDR3 residues: CASSLEGITYEQYF. Looking up the rest from reference TRBV28 and TRBJ2-7 gives the full variable domain: DVKVTQSSRYLVKRTGEKVFLECVQDMDHENMFWYRQDPGLGLRLIYFSYDVKMKEKGDIPEGYSVSREKKERFSLILESASTNQTSMYLCASSLEGITYEQYFGPGTRLTVT.

CDR3 region: CASSLSGTHYEQYF. The chain couples TRBV12-3 or TRBV12-4 to TRBJ2-7. There are 14 residues in the CDR3.

The chain has TRBV10-3 and TRBJ2-7; TCRdb indicates TRBD1, and absent DNA this call remains unverified. Germline V gene lookup returns CDR1 ENHRY and CDR2 SYGVKD. The CDR3 sequence is 14 residues long. CDR3 protein: CAISELGSGNEQYF.

The CDR3 here is CASSLGGAIYEQYF. The chain carries TRBV9 and TRBJ2-7; TCRdb designates TRBD1, a call that cannot be tested without DNA. This CDR3 comprises 14 residues. Germline V gives CDR1 SGDLS, CDR2 YYNGEE.

CDR3 sequence reads: CASYGGAQEQYF. This chain uses TRBV7-2 with TRBJ2-7; TCRdb selects TRBD2, and the lack of DNA leaves this call unchecked. The CDR3 runs 12 residues. Germline loops: CDR1 SGHTA, CDR2 FQGNSA.

This chain connects TRBV24-1 to TRBJ1-2. CDR3 size: 12 residues. Germline CDR1 reads KGHDR; CDR2 reads SFDVKD. CDR3: CATSHATYGYTF.

The V and J genes are TRBV27 and TRBJ1-2; the D gene TCRdb calls, TRBD1, cannot be checked with no DNA. Germline CDR1 is MNHEY and CDR2 is SMNVEV (reference sequence). The CDR3 covers 15 residues. Here the CDR3 reads CASSPGGVFVDGYTF.

The chain links TRBV2 to TRBJ2-7; without DNA, the TCRdb call of TRBD1 cannot be checked. The CDR3 covers 12 residues. Germline V gene data show CDR1 as SNHLY and CDR2 as FYNNEI. Here the CDR3 reads CASRRTGYEQYF.